The 7 T cell receptor beta chains below were found in one sample sequenced in a study of T cell changes during pregnancy in multiple sclerosis. Assay used: immunoSEQ multiplex PCR; TCRdb lists only in-frame clones, some missing. The repertoire holds under 20,000 clones, with about 85% as singletons. The specimen was CD8+ T cells from peripheral blood mononuclear cells, collected after pregnancy. All receptors derive from a female donor with multiple sclerosis, enrolled in a pregnancy study.

The rearrangement uses TRBV6-6 and TRBJ2-7; D unresolved. The CDR3 length is 15 residues. The germline gives CDR1 MNHNY, CDR2 SVGAGI (reference sequence). V shed 10 bases and J shed 6 bases, with 25 bases lying between them. The DNA of the CDR3 is TGTGCCACCTCCCCCCGCGGTTGGTTTTTCGGCGAGCAGTACTTC. It translates to CATSPRGWFFGEQYF.

The rearrangement links TRBV27 to TRBJ2-1, with 7 bases that match TRBD1. This CDR3 comprises 14 residues. The ends lost 6 bases at V and 9 bases at J; junction bases unmatched: 11. Germline CDR1 reads MNHEY; CDR2 reads SMNVEV (reference sequence). The DNA for the CDR3 is TGTGCCAGCAGCTACGGGACAGAGACCGGTGAGCAGTTCTTC. It encodes CASSYGTETGEQFF.

The chain links TRBV9 to TRBJ1-1; 7 bases are a match to TRBD1. The CDR3 spans 14 residues. Looked up from germline, CDR1 is SGDLS and CDR2 is YYNGEE. J lost 0 bases, V lost 4 bases, and 3 bases had no gene match. The CDR3 here is CASSTGQMNTEAFF. The CDR3 nucleotides read TGTGCCAGCAGCACGGGACAGATGAACACTGAAGCTTTCTTT.

This clone has a handful of counts. The chain uses TRBV7-9 and TRBJ2-1; weak D call: TRBD1 (5 bases). Germline CDR1 SEHNR, CDR2 FQNEAQ (reference sequence). Trimming cost V 10 bases and J 1 base, with 14 bases left between them. The length of the CDR3 is 14 residues. CDR3 DNA: TGTGCCACCGCAAGGGGTATTTCCTACAATGAGCAGTTCTTC. As protein: CATARGISYNEQFF. Drawing the rest from reference TRBV7-9 and TRBJ2-1, the complete variable domain is DTGVSQNPRHKITKRGQNVTFRCDPISEHNRLYWYRQTLGQGPEFLTYFQNEAQLEKSRLLSDRFSAERPKGSFSTLEIQRTEQGDSAMYLCATARGISYNEQFFGPGTRLTVL.

The chain couples TRBV5-6 to TRBJ2-7; D not resolved. This CDR3 has 11 residues. With 2 bases removed from V and 6 bases from J, the gap between germline ends came to 6 bases. Looked up from germline, CDR1 is SGHDT and CDR2 is YYEEEE. The CDR3 DNA reads as TGTGCCAGCAGCTTCCGAGGCGAGCAGTACTTC. It is translated as CASSFRGEQYF.

Concerning this clone: Mismatch with germline at one junction end may stem from a read error. The chain recombines TRBV7-7 with TRBJ1-1; D remains unclear. The CDR3 runs to 13 residues. Germline-derived CDR1 and CDR2 are SSHAT and FNYEAQ (reference sequence). The CDR3, as DNA: TGTGCTAGCAGCTTAAACAAGAACACTGAAGCTTTCTTT. Translating it yields CASSLNKNTEAFF.

The chain links TRBV30 to TRBJ2-1; D gene ambiguous. The germline V gene encodes CDR1 GTSNPN and CDR2 SVGIG (reference sequence). This CDR3 region has 15 residues. The V end lost 0 bases, the J end lost 6 bases, and 15 bases lay between the germline ends. The CDR3: CAWSVLLSSINEQFF. The CDR3 nucleotides are TGTGCCTGGAGTGTATTGCTCTCGTCTATCAATGAGCAGTTCTTC.